Below, 17 T cell receptor beta chains from the same sample are listed, as sequenced in a study of blood T cell repertoires in COVID-19. Some clones are missing from TCRdb's copy, which holds only in-frame ones; the method was immunoSEQ multiplex PCR. The sample lists just over 250,000 clones; roughly 86% were seen once. Sequenced sample: peripheral blood. These receptor sequences come from a middle-aged man who had recovered from COVID-19.

The chain is built from TRBV25-1 and TRBJ1-2; 9 nucleotides match TRBD1. Germline CDR1 is MGHDK and CDR2 is SYGVNS. The CDR3 sequence is 13 residues long. Trimming at V came to 6 bases and at J to 8 bases, leaving 7 bases not matched to a gene. Written as DNA, the CDR3 is TGTGCCAGCAGGCTACAGGGGGCGGGCGGCTACACCTTC. Protein: CASRLQGAGGYTF.

In DNA form, the CDR3 reads TGTGCCAGCATGAGGGGGAGTAACAATGAGCAGTTCTTC. This encodes CASMRGSNNEQFF. This chain joins TRBV13 and TRBJ2-1; maybe TRBD1 (6 bases). The V gene's germline CDR1 is PRHDT and CDR2 FYEKMQ (reference sequence). V was cut by 7 bases and J by 5 bases, with 12 bases left in between. The CDR3 loop spans 13 amino acids.

The V gene is TRBV15, the J gene TRBJ1-6; TRBD1 aligns across 10 bases. The CDR3 is 15 residues long. Germline CDR1 LNHNV, CDR2 YYDKDF (reference sequence). The trim removed 8 bases at V and 10 bases at J, leaving 11 bases unmatched. CDR3 DNA sequence: TGTGCCACCCACCGGGACAGGGGAATCGGGTCACCCCTCCACTTT. Residues: CATHRDRGIGSPLHF.

V is TRBV6-2 or TRBV6-3 and J is TRBJ2-1; 9 bases map to TRBD2. V lost 5 bases to trimming and J lost 8 bases; unmatched junction nucleotides: 13. From germline, CDR1 is MNHEY and CDR2 SVGEGT. This CDR3 is built from 16 residues. As DNA, the CDR3 is TGTGCCAGCAGTCTACTGACCAGCGGGAGGTATGATGAGCAGTTCTTC. Translation gives CASSLLTSGRYDEQFF.

This clone has more than one count but fewer than ten. The chain recombines TRBV7-2 with TRBJ2-7; D may be TRBD2 (6 bases). CDR3 length: 14 residues. Germline CDR1 SGHTA, CDR2 FQGNSA. V lost 7 bases and J lost 3, with 16 bases in between. Here the CDR3 DNA reads TGTGCCAGCAACCCGGGACTGCTAAACTACGAGCAGTACTTC. It is translated as CASNPGLLNYEQYF.

The CDR3 reads CASSLSGRANTGELFF. The CDR3 DNA is TGTGCCAGCAGCTTATCAGGCAGAGCGAACACCGGGGAGCTGTTTTTT. This chain connects TRBV7-2 to TRBJ2-2; D unresolved. The germline V gene has CDR1 SGHTA and CDR2 FQGNSA. Trimming took off 2 bases at V and 0 bases at J, with 10 bases between the two ends. The CDR3 length is 16 residues. Looking up the rest from reference TRBV7-2 and TRBJ2-2 gives the full variable domain: GAGVSQSPSNKVTEKGKDVELRCDPISGHTALYWYRQSLGQGLEFLIYFQGNSAPDKSGLPSDRFSAERTGGSVSTLTIQRTQQEDSAVYLCASSLSGRANTGELFFGEGSRLTVL.

V is TRBV7-2 and J is TRBJ1-4, with D perhaps matching TRBD1 (6 bases). There are 15 residues in the CDR3. Per the germline V gene, CDR1 is SGHTA and CDR2 is FQGNSA. Trimming shortened V by 2 bases and J by 4 bases, and 11 bases separated the two germline ends. CDR3 sequence (DNA): TGTGCCAGCAGCTTAAGGGGGGGGCTTAATGAAAAACTGTTTTTT. Translated, it gives CASSLRGGLNEKLFF.

The chain uses TRBV10-3 and TRBJ2-7; 7 bases line up with TRBD1. V shed 8 bases and J 3 bases; nucleotides not matched to a gene: 16. The CDR3 length is 16 residues. The germline V gene encodes CDR1 ENHRY and CDR2 SYGVKD. CDR3 sequence reads: CAIAATGAPTLYEQYF. CDR3 bases: TGTGCCATCGCGGCAACAGGGGCCCCAACTCTCTACGAGCAGTACTTC.

The V gene is TRBV4-3, the J gene TRBJ2-5; 10 bases match TRBD1. The CDR3 consists of 19 residues. Germline V CDR1 and CDR2: LGHNA, YSLEER. V lost 0 bases, J lost 5 bases, and 15 bases stayed unmatched. CDR3 residues: CASSQDLRQGAFVQETQYF. The CDR3 nucleotides are TGCGCCAGCAGCCAAGATCTGAGACAGGGGGCCTTCGTTCAGGAGACCCAGTACTTC.

The chain recombines TRBV3-1 (or the pseudogene TRBV3-2) with TRBJ1-2; TRBD1 agrees at 9 bases. The junction had 4 bases not matched to a gene; V was cut back by 6 bases and J by 5 bases. Germline CDR1 is LGHDT and CDR2 is YNNKEL (reference sequence). The CDR3 is 13 residues long. CDR3 DNA sequence: TGTGCCAGCAGGACAGGGGGTCAGTATGGCTACACCTTC. This sequence encodes CASRTGGQYGYTF.

This clone was counted a single time. This rearrangement joins TRBV2 to TRBJ2-5; a possible D gene is TRBD2 (5 bases). V gave up 3 bases and J gave up 5 bases, with 22 bases separating them. The CDR3 contains 17 residues. Germline V CDR1 and CDR2: SNHLY, FYNNEI. The CDR3 protein is CASSDSRARRRRETQYF. The CDR3 nucleotides read TGTGCCAGCAGTGATAGTAGGGCGCGCAGACGGAGGGAGACCCAGTACTTC.

The chain employs TRBV2 and TRBJ2-1; 7 bases align to TRBD2. The germline V gene has CDR1 SNHLY and CDR2 FYNNEI. CDR3 size: 12 residues. The ends lost 8 bases at V and 3 bases at J; junction bases unmatched: 1. Written as DNA, the CDR3 is TGTGCCAGCCGCGGGAGCTACAATGAGCAGTTCTTC. Amino acids: CASRGSYNEQFF.

The CDR3 DNA reads TGTGCCAGCAGTCCAATCGACGGCGGGAGGAATGAGCAGTTCTTC. Translating it yields CASSPIDGGRNEQFF. The chain has TRBV27 and TRBJ2-1; 8 bases are a match to TRBD2. V lost 5 bases, J lost 7 bases, and 10 bases stayed unmatched. In germline, CDR1 is MNHEY, CDR2 SMNVEV (reference sequence). The CDR3 is 15 residues long.

V usage is TRBV10-1 and J usage is TRBJ2-7, with TRBD1 matching over 9 bases. The V gene end was trimmed by 1 base and the J gene end by 4 bases; junction bases not matched to a gene: 14. Germline V gene lookup returns CDR1 WNHNN and CDR2 SYGVQD (reference sequence). This CDR3 is built from 18 residues. CDR3 in DNA: TGCGCCAGCAGTGAGTGCCCCACGCCGGGACAGGGTCCTTACGAGCAGTACTTC. The encoded protein is CASSECPTPGQGPYEQYF.

This chain uses TRBV7-3 with TRBJ1-1, with a possible D match to TRBD1 (6 bases). CDR3 length: 14 amino acids. With 3 bases removed from V and 5 bases from J, the gap between germline ends came to 13 bases. In germline, CDR1 is SGHTA, CDR2 FQGTGA. CDR3 sequence reads: CASSFNSRGTEAFF. The DNA of the CDR3 is TGTGCCAGCAGCTTCAATTCCAGGGGTACTGAAGCTTTCTTT.

The chain carries TRBV11-2 and TRBJ2-2, with 10 positions matching TRBD1. Trimming at V came to 6 bases and at J to 5 bases, leaving 6 bases not matched to a gene. Germline loops: CDR1 SGHAT, CDR2 FQNNGV. The CDR3 covers 15 residues. The CDR3 sequence: CASRAPGQGTGELFF. CDR3 bases: TGTGCCAGCAGGGCCCCGGGACAGGGGACCGGGGAGCTGTTTTTT.

The gene calls are TRBV3-1 (or the pseudogene TRBV3-2) and TRBJ2-6, with TRBD2 matching 8 bases. CDR1 LGHDT and CDR2 YNNKEL come from the germline V gene (reference sequence). J was trimmed by 3 bases and V by 0 bases; bases with no gene match: 4. This CDR3 contains 17 residues. CDR3 nucleotide sequence: TGTGCCAGCAGCCAAGATCCGGGGGGGCGTGGGGCCAACGTCCTGACTTTC. This encodes CASSQDPGGRGANVLTF.